This T cell receptor beta chain was identified in a study of T cell responses to AZD1222 COVID-19 vaccine. Study-wide results and caveats: Most donors were white British, females outnumbered males, and clonal diversity was possibly underestimated. The repertoires were collected only after the peak T cell response.

The V and J ends lost 5 bases and 4 bases respectively, with 11 bases between them. Germline V CDR1 and CDR2: SNHLY, FYNNEI. The CDR3 is made up of 13 amino acids. With respect to this clone: Its antigen remains unknown.

Only in-frame clones appear in the TCRdb table, and some are missing; sequencing was by immunoSEQ multiplex PCR. Of some 96,000 clones listed, roughly 91% are singletons. The starting material was peripheral blood, obtained on day 0 of AZD1222 vaccination. The clonotype originates from an adult in good health. The rearrangement uses TRBV2 and TRBJ2-5, with D unresolved. CDR3 sequence: CASSSQIGETQYF. The CDR3 nucleotides read TGTGCCAGCAGTTCCCAGATTGGAGAGACCCAGTACTTC.